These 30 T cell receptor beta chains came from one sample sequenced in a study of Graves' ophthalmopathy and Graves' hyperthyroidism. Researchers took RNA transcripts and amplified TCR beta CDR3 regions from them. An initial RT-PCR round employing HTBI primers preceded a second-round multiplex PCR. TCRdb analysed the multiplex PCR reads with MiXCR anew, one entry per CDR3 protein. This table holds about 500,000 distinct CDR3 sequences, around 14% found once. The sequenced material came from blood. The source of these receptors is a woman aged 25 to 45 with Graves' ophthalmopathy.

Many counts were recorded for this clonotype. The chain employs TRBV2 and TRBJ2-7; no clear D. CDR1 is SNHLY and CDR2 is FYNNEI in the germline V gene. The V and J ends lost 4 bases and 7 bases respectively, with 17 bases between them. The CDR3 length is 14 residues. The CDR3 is CASSGYSQVLEQYF. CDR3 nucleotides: TGTGCCAGCAGTGGCTACTCCCAGGTTCTAGAGCAGTACTTC.

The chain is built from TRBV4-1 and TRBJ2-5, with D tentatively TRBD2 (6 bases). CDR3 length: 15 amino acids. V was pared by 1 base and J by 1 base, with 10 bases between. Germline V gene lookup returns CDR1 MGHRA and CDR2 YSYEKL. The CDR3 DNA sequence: TGCGCCAGCAGCCAAGTACAGGAGGGCCAAGAGACCCAGTACTTC. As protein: CASSQVQEGQETQYF.

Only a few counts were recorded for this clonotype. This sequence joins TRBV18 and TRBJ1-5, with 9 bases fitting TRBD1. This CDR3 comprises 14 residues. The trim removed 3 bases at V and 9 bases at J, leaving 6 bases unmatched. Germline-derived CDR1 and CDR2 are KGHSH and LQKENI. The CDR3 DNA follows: TGTGCCAGCTCACCGGGGACAGGGAATGGGCCCCAGCATTTT. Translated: CASSPGTGNGPQHF.

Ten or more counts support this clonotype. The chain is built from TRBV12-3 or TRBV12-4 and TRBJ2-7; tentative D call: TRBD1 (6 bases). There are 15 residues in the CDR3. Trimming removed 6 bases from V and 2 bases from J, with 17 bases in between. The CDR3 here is CASSTVRDKTYEQYF. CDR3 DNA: TGTGCCAGCAGCACCGTACGGGACAAGACCTACGAGCAGTACTTC.

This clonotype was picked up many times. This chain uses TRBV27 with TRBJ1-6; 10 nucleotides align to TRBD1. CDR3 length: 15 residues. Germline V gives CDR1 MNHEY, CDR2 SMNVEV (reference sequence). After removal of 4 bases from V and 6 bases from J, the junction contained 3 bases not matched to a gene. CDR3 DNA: TGTGCCAGCAGTTGGGACAGGGGAGGTAATTCACCCCTCCACTTT. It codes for CASSWDRGGNSPLHF.

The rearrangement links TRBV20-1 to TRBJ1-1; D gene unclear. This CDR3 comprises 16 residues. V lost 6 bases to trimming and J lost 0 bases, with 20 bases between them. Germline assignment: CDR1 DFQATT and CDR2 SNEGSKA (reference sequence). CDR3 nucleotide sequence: TGCAGTGCCCCCTCAGGCAGAAGAAACATGAACACTGAAGCTTTCTTT. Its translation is CSAPSGRRNMNTEAFF.

The DNA of the CDR3 is TGTGCTAGTGGTTTGGTACTAGCGGGAGAGCGGTACGAGCAGTACTTC. Amino acid sequence: CASGLVLAGERYEQYF. This chain connects TRBV12-5 to TRBJ2-7; 11 nucleotides align to TRBD2. The length of the CDR3 is 16 residues. The germline V gene has CDR1 LGHNT and CDR2 FRNRAP. The V and J ends lost 0 bases and 4 bases, in that order; junction bases with no gene match: 5. The full variable domain, completed using reference TRBV12-5 and TRBJ2-7, is DARVTQTPRHKVTEMGQEVTMRCQPILGHNTVFWYRQTMMQGLELLAYFRNRAPLDDSGMPKDRFSAEMPDATLATLKIQPSEPRDSAVYFCASGLVLAGERYEQYFGPGTRLTVT.

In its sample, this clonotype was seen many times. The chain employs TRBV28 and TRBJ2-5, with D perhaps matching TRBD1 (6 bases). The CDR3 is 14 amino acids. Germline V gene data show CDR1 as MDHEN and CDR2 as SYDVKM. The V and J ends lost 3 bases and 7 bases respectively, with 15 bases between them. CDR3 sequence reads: CASSFLQGAGTQYF. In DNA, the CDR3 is TGTGCCAGCAGTTTCTTACAGGGCGCCGGGACCCAGTACTTC.

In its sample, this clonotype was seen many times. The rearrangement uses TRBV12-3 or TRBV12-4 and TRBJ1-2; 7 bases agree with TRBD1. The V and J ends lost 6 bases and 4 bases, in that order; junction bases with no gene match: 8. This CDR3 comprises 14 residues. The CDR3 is CASSPWGQSYGYTF. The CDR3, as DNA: TGTGCCAGCAGCCCTTGGGGACAGTCCTATGGCTACACCTTC.

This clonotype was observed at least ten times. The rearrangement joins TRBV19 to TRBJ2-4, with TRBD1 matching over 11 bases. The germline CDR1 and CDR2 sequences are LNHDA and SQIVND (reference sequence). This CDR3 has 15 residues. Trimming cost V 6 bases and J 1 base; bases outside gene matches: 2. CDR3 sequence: CASRGQGEAKNIQYF. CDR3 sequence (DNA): TGTGCCAGTAGGGGACAGGGGGAGGCCAAAAACATTCAGTACTTC.

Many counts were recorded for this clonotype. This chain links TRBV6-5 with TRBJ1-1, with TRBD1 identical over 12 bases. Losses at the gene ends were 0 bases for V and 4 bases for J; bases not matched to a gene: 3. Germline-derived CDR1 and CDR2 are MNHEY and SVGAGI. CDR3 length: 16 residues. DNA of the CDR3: TGTGCCAGCAGTTACTCATGGGGACAGGGGGCCACTGAAGCTTTCTTT. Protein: CASSYSWGQGATEAFF.

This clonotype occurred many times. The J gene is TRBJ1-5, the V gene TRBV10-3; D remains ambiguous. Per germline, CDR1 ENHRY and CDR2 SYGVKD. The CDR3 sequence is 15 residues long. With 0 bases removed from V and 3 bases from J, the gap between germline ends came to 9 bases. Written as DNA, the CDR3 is TGTGCCATCAGTGAGTCGAGTGACAACAATCAGCCCCAGCATTTT. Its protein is CAISESSDNNQPQHF.

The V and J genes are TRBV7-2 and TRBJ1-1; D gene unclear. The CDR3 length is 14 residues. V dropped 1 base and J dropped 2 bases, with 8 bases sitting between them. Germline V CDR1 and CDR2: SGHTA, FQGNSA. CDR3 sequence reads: CASSLGVRNTEAFF. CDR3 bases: TGTGCCAGCAGCTTAGGAGTGAGAAACACTGAAGCTTTCTTT.

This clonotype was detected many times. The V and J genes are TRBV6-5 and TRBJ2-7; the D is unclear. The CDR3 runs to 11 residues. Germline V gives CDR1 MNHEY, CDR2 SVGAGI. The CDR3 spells CVVRVGGEQYF. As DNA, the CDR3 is TGTGTGGTGAGAGTGGGCGGCGAGCAGTACTTC.

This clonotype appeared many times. The CDR3 region is CASSRSGQMNTEAFF. CDR3 nucleotide sequence: TGTGCCAGCAGTAGATCCGGACAGATGAACACTGAAGCTTTCTTT. The V and J genes are TRBV6-5 and TRBJ1-1; tentatively, D is TRBD1 (6 bases). The CDR3 runs to 15 residues. V dropped 5 bases and J dropped 0 bases, with 13 bases sitting between them. Germline V gene sequence: CDR1 MNHEY, CDR2 SVGAGI.

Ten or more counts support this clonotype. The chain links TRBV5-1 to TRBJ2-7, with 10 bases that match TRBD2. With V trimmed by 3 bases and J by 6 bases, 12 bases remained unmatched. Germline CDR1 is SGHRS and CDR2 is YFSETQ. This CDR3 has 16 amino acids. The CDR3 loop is CASSSKTLAGVSEQYF. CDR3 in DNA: TGCGCCAGCAGCTCCAAAACTCTAGCGGGAGTTTCCGAGCAGTACTTC.

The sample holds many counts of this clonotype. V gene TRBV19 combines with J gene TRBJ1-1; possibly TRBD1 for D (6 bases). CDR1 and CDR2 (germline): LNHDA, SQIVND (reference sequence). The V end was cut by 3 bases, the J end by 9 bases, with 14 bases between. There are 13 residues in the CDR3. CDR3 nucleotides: TGTGCCAGTAGTATTGATGGGACAAATCAAGCTTTCTTT. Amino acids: CASSIDGTNQAFF.

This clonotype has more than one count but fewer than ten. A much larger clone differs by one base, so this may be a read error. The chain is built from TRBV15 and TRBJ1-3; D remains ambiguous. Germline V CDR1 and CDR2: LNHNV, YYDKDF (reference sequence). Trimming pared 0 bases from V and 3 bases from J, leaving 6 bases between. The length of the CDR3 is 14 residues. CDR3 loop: CATSRELYGNTIYF. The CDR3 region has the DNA TGTGCCACCAGCAGAGAGTTGTATGGAAACACCATATATTTT.

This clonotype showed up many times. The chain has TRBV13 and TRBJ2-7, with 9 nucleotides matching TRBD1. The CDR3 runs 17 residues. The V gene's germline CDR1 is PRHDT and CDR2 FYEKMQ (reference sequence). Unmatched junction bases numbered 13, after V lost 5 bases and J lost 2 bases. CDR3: CASSAPTGTGSPYEQYF. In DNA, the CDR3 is TGTGCCAGCAGCGCCCCCACCGGGACAGGGTCACCCTACGAGCAGTACTTC.

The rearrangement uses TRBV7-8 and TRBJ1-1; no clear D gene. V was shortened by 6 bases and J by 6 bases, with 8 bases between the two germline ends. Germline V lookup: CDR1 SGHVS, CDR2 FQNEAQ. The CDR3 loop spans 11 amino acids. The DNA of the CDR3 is TGTGCCAGCAGGCACCAGTCTGAAGCTTTCTTT. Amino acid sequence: CASRHQSEAFF.

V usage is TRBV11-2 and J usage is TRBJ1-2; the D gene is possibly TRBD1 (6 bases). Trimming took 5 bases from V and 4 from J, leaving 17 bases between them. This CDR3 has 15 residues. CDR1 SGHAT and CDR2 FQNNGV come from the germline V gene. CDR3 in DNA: TGTGCCAGCAGCCCCACGAGGGGGAGGGGCTATGGCTACACCTTC. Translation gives CASSPTRGRGYGYTF.

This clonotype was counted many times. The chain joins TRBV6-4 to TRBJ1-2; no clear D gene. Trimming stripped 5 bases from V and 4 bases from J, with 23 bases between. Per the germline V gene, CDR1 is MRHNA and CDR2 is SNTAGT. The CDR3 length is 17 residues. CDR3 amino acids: CASSRHSARSRTYGYTF. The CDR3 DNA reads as TGTGCCAGCAGTAGACACTCGGCGCGATCCCGGACCTATGGCTACACCTTC.

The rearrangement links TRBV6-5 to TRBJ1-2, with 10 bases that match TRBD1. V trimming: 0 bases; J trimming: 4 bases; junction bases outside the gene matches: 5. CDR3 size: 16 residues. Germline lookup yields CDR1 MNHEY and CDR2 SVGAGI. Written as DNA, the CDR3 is TGTGCCAGCAGTTACTCCCGGACAGGGGGAAGCTATGGCTACACCTTC. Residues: CASSYSRTGGSYGYTF.

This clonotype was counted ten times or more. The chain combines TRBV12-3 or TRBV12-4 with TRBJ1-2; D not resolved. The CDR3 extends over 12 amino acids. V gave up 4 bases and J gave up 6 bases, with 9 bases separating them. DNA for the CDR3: TGTGCCAGCAGTTCGGGTTGGGATGGCTACACCTTC. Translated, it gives CASSSGWDGYTF.

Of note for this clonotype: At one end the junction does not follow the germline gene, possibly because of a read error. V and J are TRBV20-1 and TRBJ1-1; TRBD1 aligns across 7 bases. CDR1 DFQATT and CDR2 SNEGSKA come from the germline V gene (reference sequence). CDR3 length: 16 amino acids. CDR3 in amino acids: CSARERGRNKLTEAFF. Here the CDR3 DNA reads TGCAGTGCGAGAGAGAGGGGGCGAAATAAGCTCACTGAAGCTTTCTTT.

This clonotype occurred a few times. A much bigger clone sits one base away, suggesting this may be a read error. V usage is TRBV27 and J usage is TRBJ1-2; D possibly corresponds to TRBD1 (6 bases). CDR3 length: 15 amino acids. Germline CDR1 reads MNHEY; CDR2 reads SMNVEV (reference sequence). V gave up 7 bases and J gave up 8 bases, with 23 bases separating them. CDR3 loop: CASTLRGTPGGGYTF. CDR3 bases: TGTGCCAGCACTCTCCGAGGGACCCCGGGGGGCGGCTACACCTTC.

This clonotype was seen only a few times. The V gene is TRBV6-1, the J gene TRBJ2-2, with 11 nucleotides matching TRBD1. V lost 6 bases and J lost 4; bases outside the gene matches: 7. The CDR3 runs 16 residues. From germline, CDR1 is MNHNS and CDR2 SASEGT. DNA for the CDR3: TGTGCCAGCAGCCTATCCGGGACAGGGGGCACCGGGGAGCTGTTTTTT. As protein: CASSLSGTGGTGELFF.

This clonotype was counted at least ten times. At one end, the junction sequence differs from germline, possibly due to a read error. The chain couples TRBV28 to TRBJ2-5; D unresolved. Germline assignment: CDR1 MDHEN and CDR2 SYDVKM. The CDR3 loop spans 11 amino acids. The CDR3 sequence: CASSLGEAQYF. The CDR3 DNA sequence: TGTGCCAGCAGTTTAGGAGAGGCCCAGTACTTC.

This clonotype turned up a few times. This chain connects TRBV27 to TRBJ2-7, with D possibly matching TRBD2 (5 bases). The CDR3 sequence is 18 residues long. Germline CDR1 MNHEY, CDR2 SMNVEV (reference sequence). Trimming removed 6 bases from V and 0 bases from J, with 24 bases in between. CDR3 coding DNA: TGTGCCAGCAGGGGGTTCAGGAACGTCCGTCGGGGCTCCTACGAGCAGTACTTC. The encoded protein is CASRGFRNVRRGSYEQYF.

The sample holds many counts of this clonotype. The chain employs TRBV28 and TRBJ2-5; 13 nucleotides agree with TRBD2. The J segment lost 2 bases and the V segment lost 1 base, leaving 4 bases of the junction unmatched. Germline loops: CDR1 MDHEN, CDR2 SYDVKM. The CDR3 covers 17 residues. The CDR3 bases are TGTGCCAGCAGTTTATTACTAGCGGGGGGGAAACAAGAGACCCAGTACTTC. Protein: CASSLLLAGGKQETQYF.